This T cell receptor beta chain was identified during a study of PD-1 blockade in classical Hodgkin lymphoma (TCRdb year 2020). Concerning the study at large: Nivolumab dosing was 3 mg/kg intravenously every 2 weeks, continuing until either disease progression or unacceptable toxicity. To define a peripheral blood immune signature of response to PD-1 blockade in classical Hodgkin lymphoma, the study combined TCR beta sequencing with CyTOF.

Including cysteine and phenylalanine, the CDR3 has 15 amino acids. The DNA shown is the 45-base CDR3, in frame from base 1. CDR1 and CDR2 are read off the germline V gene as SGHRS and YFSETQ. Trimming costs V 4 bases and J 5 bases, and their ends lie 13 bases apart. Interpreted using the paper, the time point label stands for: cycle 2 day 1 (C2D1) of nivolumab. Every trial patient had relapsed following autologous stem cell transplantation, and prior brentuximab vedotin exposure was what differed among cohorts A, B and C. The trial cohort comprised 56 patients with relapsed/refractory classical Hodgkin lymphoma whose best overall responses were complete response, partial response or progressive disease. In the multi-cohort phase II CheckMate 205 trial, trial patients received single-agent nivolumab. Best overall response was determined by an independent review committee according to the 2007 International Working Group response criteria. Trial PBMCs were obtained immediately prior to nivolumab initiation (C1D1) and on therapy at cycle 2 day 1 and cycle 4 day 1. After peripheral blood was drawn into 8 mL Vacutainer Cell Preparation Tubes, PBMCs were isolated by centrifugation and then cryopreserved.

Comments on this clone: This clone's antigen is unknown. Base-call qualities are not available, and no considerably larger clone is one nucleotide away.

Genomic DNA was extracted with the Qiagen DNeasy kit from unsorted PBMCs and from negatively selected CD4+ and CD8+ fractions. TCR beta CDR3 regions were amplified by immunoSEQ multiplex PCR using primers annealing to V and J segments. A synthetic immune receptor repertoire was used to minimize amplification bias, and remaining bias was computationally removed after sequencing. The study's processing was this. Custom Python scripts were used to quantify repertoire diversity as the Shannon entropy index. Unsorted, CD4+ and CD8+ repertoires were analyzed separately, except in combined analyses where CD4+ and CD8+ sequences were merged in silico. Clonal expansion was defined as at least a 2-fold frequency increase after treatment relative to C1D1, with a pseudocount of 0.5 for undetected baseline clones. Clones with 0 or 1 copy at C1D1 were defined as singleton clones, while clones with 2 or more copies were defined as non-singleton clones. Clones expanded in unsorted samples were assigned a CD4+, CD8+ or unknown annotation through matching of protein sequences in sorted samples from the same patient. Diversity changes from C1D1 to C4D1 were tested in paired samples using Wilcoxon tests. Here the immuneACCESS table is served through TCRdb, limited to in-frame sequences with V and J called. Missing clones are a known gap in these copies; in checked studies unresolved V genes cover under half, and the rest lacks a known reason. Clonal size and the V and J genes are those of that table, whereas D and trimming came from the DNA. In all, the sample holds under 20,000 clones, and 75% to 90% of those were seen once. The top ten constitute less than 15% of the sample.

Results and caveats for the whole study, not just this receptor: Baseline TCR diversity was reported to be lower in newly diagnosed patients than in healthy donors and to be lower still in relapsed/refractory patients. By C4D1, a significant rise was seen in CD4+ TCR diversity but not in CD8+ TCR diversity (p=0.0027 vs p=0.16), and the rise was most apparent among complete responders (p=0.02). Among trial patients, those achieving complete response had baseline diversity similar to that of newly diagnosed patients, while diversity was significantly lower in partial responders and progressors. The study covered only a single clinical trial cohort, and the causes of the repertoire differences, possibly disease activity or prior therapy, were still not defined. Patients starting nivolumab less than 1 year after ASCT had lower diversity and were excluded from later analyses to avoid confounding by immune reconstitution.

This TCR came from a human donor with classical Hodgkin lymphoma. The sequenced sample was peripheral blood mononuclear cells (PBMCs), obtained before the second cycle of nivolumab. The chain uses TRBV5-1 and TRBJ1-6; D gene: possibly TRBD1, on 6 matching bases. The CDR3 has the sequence CASSMGTPDNSPLHF. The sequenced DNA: TGCGCCAGCAGCATGGGGACACCAGATAATTCACCCCTCCACTTT.